This T cell receptor beta chain was retrieved from a study of response to subunit inactivated influenza vaccine (dated by TCRdb to 2017 to 2018). Study-wide context: Deep quantitative profiling of the T cell receptor repertoire was used in the study to follow responses to a trivalent subunit inactivated influenza vaccine. What the research found in general, with its limitations: The authors proposed that each seasonal influenza vaccination may bring in only a limited number of new T cells.

After removal of 6 bases from V and 5 bases from J, the junction retains 7 bases not matched to a gene. Counted from cysteine to phenylalanine, this CDR3 has 15 amino acids. Only the CDR3 part of the read is kept: 45 bases, read in frame from the first base. Receptor amplification or capture employed RT-PCR. The sample was run on an Illumina HiSeq 2500. TCRdb handled the public reads itself, with Q25 trimming in fastp and clone calling in MiXCR, and kept productive beta chains. Here each entry gathers all rows of one CDR3 protein and keeps the most common genes and DNA. Within this sample are around 600,000 distinct CDR3 sequences, with roughly 12% of them counted one time only. Jointly, the top ten make up 8% to 13% of the sample. For this clonotype: This receptor's antigen is unknown. No base-level quality is on record; no much larger clone is a single base apart.

This sample also belongs to another study, concerning T cells expressing NK-cell markers. As described in the second report: The TCR beta cDNA libraries were made using 5'RACE template switching, a step that added both a universal primer site and unique molecular identifiers. TCR beta-chain repertoires were profiled in sorted CD3+CD56+NKG2C+, CD3+CD56+NKG2C- and CD3+CD56-NKG2C+ T-cell subsets from eight donors. Among the eight sequenced donors, only one was HCMV-seronegative, while the other seven were HCMV-seropositive. In several experiments an anti-gammadeltaTCR antibody was added to restrict sorting to alphabetaTCR-expressing T cells. In roughly six donors, the dominant CD3+CD56+NKG2C+ clonotypes ranked among the top 10 CD8+ clonotypes, making up about 1.0-7.0% of CD8+ T cells. Those dominant clonotypes were again the most abundant among CD3+CD56-NKG2C+ cells in a few donors, at about 25-60.1%. Whether the expanded NKG2C-expressing T cell clones were specific for HCMV antigens remained unclear. The study sequenced eight donors, all healthy volunteers chosen at random: three men and five women. HCMV serostatus was determined by detecting HCMV-specific IgG in serum with a commercial ELISA kit. Peripheral blood mononuclear cells were isolated from blood by Ficoll density gradient centrifugation. For roughly 6 donors, bulk peripheral blood T-cell repertoires were also sequenced from unsorted PBMC. cDNA synthesis was primed from the TCR beta constant segment and was followed by two successive PCR amplification steps. Illumina HiSeq 2000/2500, MiSeq or NextSeq was used to sequence libraries as 2 x 150 bp reads. MIGEC handled demultiplexing of the reads and grouping by UMI, while MiTCR was used to assemble and quantify clonotypes. To exclude erroneous sequences, any TCR cDNA sequence not supported by at least two reads was discarded. The tcR package was used for downstream repertoire analysis, and clonotypes were matched across fractions by CDR3 nucleotide sequence plus V segment. Antigen specificity was annotated against VDJdb with VDJmatch, allowing one amino acid substitution in CDR3.

This sequence was found in a man aged 45-65 years who received an inactivated influenza vaccine. Donor details come from another sample of the same person, matched by shared clones. The material was PBMCs from blood, obtained on the day of vaccination. Recombination joined TRBV12-3 or TRBV12-4 with TRBJ2-2; 9 junctional bases match TRBD1. This receptor has the CDR3 CASSPDGTGTGELFF. The nucleotide sequence reads as follows: TGTGCCAGCAGCCCGGATGGGACAGGGACCGGGGAGCTGTTTTTT.